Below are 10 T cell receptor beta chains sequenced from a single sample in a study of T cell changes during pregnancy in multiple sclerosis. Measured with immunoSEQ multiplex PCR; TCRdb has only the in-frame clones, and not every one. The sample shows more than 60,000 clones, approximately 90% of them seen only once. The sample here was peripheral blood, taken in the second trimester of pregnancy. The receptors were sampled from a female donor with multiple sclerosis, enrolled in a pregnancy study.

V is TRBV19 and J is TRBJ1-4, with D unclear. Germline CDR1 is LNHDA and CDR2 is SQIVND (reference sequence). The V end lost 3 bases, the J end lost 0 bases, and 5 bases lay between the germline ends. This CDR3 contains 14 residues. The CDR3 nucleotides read TGTGCCAGTAGTATGCTAGCAACTAATGAAAAACTGTTTTTT. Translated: CASSMLATNEKLFF.

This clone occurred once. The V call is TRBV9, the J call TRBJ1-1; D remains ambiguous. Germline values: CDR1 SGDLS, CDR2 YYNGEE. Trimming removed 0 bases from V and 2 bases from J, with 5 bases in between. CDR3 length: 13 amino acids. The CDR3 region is CASSVAQNTEAFF. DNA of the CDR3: TGTGCCAGCAGCGTAGCACAAAACACTGAAGCTTTCTTT.

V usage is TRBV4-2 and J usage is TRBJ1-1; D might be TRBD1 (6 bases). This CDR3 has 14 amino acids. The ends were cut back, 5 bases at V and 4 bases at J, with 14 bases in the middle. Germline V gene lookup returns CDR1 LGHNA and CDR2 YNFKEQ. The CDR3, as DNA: TGTGCCAGCAGCTACGGGGGGCGCGGCACTGAAGCTTTCTTT. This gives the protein CASSYGGRGTEAFF.

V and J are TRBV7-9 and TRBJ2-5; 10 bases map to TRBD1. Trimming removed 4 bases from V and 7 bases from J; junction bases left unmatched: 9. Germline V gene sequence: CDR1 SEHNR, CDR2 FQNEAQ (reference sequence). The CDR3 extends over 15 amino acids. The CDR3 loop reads CASSSTTGGMGTQYF. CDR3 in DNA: TGTGCCAGCAGCTCCACGACAGGGGGCATGGGGACCCAGTACTTC.

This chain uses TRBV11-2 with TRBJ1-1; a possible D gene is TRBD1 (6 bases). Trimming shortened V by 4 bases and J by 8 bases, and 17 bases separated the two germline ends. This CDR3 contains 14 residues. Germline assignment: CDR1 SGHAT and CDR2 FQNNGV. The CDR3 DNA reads TGTGCCAGCAGCTCGCTTTGGGGGCGCATGGAAGCTTTCTTT. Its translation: CASSSLWGRMEAFF.

CDR3 in DNA: TGTGCCAGTAGTATAGGAGAAGTGAACACTGAAGCTTTCTTT. Translated, it gives CASSIGEVNTEAFF. This sequence joins TRBV19 and TRBJ1-1; D gene uncertain. This CDR3 contains 14 residues. The germline CDR1 and CDR2 sequences are LNHDA and SQIVND (reference sequence). V was shortened by 1 base and J by 0 bases, with 6 bases between the two germline ends. Combining the CDR3 with reference TRBV19 and TRBJ1-1 gives the whole variable domain DGGITQSPKYLFRKEGQNVTLSCEQNLNHDAMYWYRQDPGQGLRLIYYSQIVNDFQKGDIAEGYSVSREKKESFPLTVTSAQKNPTAFYLCASSIGEVNTEAFFGQGTRLTVV.

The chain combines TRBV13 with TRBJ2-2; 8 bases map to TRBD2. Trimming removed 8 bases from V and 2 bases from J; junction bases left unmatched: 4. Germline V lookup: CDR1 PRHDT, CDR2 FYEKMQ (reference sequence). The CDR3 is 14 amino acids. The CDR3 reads CASLSGGNTGELFF. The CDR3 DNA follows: TGTGCCAGCTTGAGCGGGGGAAACACCGGGGAGCTGTTTTTT.

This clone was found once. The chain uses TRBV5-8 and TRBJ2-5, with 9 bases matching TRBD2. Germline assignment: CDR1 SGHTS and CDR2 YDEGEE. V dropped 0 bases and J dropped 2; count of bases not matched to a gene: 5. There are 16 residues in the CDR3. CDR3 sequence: CASSLGLAGTQETQYF. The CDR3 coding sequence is TGTGCCAGCAGCTTGGGGCTAGCGGGGACGCAAGAGACCCAGTACTTC. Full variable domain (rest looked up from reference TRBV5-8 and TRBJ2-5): EAGVTQSPTHLIKTRGQQATLRCSPISGHTSVYWYQQALGLGLQFLLWYDEGEERNRGNFPPRFSGRQFPNYSSELNVNALELEDSALYLCASSLGLAGTQETQYFGPGTRLLVL.

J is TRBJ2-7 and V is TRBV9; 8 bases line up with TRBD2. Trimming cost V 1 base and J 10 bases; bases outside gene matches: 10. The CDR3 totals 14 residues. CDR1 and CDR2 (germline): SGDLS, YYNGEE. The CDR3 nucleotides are TGTGCCAGCAGCGTAACGGGCGGGAGCGGGGGCCAGTACTTC. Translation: CASSVTGGSGGQYF.

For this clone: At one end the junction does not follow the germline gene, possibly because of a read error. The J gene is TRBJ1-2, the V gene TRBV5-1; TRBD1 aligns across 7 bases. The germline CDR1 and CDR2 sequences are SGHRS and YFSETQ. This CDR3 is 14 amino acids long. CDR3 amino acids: CASSYYTGEEGCTF. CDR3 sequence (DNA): TGCGCCAGCAGCTACTACACAGGGGAGGAGGGCTGCACCTTC.